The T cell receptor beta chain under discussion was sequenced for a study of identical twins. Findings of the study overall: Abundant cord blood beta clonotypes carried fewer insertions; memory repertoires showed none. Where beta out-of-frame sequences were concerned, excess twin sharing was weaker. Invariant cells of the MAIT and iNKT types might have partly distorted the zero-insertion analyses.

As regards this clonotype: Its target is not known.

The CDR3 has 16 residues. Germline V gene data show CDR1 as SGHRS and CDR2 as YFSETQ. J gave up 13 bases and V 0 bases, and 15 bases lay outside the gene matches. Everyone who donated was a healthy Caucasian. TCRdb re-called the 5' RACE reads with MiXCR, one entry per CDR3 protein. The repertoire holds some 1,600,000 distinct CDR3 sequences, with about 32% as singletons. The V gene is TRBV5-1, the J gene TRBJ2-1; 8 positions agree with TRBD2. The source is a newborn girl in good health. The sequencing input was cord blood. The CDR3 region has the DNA TGCGCCAGCAGCTTGGGTACTAGCGGTGATAAAGAGACCCAGTTCTTC. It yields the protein CASSLGTSGDKETQFF.